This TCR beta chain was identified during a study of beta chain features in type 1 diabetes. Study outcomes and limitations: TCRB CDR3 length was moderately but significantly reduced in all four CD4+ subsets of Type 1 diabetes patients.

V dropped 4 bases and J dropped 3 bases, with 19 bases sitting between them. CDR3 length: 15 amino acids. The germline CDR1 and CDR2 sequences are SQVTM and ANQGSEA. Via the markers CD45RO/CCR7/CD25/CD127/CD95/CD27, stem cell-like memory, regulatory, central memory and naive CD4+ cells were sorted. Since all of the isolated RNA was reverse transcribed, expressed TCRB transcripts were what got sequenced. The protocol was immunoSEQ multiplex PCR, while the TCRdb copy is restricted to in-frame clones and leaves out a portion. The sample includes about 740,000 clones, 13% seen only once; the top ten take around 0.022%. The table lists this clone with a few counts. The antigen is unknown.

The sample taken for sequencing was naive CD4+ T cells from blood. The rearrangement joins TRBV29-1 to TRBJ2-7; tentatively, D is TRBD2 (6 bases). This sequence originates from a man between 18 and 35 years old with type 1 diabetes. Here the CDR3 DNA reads TGCAGCGTTGCCGGGACTCTGGATAGAGGCTACGAGCAGTACTTC. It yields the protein CSVAGTLDRGYEQYF.